What follows is one TCR beta chain and its context. CDR1 is LNHNV, CDR2 YYDKDF, per germline (reference sequence). V was pared by 0 bases and J by 4 bases, with 5 bases of the junction left unmatched. The CDR3 is 17 amino acids. Source study methods: Researchers report that nucleated cell counts were estimated from reference gene primer amplification. Profiled with immunoSEQ multiplex PCR; TCRdb holds only in-frame clones, not every one. The V and J calls and clone size were taken over from that table, and D and trimming were inferred from the DNA. Of over 150,000 clones listed, more than 85% are singletons. The data belong to a study of blood T cell repertoires in COVID-19. Turning to the study itself: Nucleic acid was either cDNA or gDNA, and it came from T cells, B-cell-depleted T cells, or PBMCs.

The clonotype originates from a woman older than 75 with COVID-19, enrolled during active disease. Sequencing was done on a sample of peripheral blood. The V and J genes are TRBV15 and TRBJ1-5; 11 bases are a match to TRBD1. For the CDR3, the DNA is TGTGCCACCAGCAGAGATTACGGGACAGGGGGGAATCAGCCCCAGCATTTT. Protein: CATSRDYGTGGNQPQHF.